These T cell receptor beta chains were read from a single sample in a study of blood T cells in healthy people across ages. TCRdb recomputed calls from the 5' RACE reads with MiXCR, one row per CDR3 protein. This sample yields around 990,000 distinct CDR3 sequences, of which approximately 38% are seen a single time; about an eighth belongs to the top ten. Material: blood. Every receptor here comes from a man between 18 and 29 years old in good health. Each CDR3 is given with its conserved first and last residue. A D gene is named only where the DNA matches it firmly. Clone sizes are given selectively: once, few, many, or a class where the clone is expanded.

many	TRBD1	TRBV27	TRBJ2-7	14	TGTGCCAGCAGGAAGACCGGGACAGCCTACGAGCAGTACTTC	CASRKTGTAYEQYF
few	-	TRBV30	TRBJ1-2	16	TGTGCCTGGAGTGTACAGGCTATGGCGGGCCCTTATGGCTACACCTTC	CAWSVQAMAGPYGYTF
few	TRBD1	TRBV5-1	TRBJ1-2	14	TGCGCCAGCAGCACCGGGACAGAATACTATGGCTACACCTTC	CASSTGTEYYGYTF
few	-	TRBV20-1	TRBJ1-1	14	TGCAGTGCCCCGGTTTCAGGGTTTGACACTGAAGCTTTCTTT	CSAPVSGFDTEAFF
few	TRBD1	TRBV11-2	TRBJ2-7	14	TGTGCCAGCAGCCCGGGACAGGCGGGCTACGAGCAGTACTTC	CASSPGQAGYEQYF
few	-	TRBV12-3/TRBV12-4	TRBJ2-7	14	TGTGCCAGCAGTACGGGACCTACCTTGTACGAGCAGTACTTC	CASSTGPTLYEQYF
-	-	TRBV6-2/TRBV6-3	TRBJ1-2	14	TGTGCCAGCACTATTCAACAGGGAATTTATGGCTACACCTTC	CASTIQQGIYGYTF
-	-	TRBV21-1	TRBJ2-2	16	TGTGCCAGCAGCAAAGGTCAGGGGCCAAACACCGGGGAGCTGTTTTTT	CASSKGQGPNTGELFF
-	-	TRBV20-1	TRBJ1-6	13	TGCAGTGCTACAACAGGAATAAATTCACCCCTCCACTTT	CSATTGINSPLHF
-	TRBD2	TRBV6-2/TRBV6-3	TRBJ2-4	19	TGTGCCAGCAGAAGGACCGGGACTAGCGGGGAACTAGCCAAAAACATTCAGTACTTC	CASRRTGTSGELAKNIQYF
-	TRBD1	TRBV20-1	TRBJ1-5	15	TGCAGTGCTAGAGATCAGGACAGGGAGTTCGAGCCCCAGCATTTT	CSARDQDREFEPQHF
-	TRBD1	TRBV12-5	TRBJ1-1	16	TGTGCTAGTGGTTTGACACGGGAACAGGGGGGCACTGAAGCTTTCTTT	CASGLTREQGGTEAFF